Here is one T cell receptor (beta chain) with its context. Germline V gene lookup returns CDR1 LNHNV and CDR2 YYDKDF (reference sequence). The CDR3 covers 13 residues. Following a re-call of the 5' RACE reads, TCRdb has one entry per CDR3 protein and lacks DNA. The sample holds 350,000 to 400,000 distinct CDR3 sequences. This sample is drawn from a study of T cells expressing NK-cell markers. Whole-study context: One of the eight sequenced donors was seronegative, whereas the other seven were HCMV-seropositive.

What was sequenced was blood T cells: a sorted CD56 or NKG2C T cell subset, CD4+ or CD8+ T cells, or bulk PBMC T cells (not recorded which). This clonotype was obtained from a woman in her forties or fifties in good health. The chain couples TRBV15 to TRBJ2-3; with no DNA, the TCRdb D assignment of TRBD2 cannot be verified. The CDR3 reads CATSMEGQDTQYF.